The source of this TCR beta chain is a study of T cells after posttransplantation cyclophosphamide. As regards this clone: Antigen unknown.

Notes on the study in general: Recipient CMV seropositivity and CMV reactivation strongly tracked TRB clonality.

Control samples came 1 year after myeloablative marrow transplants with methotrexate plus calcineurin inhibitor. TCRdb keeps only in-frame clones here, not all; method: immunoSEQ multiplex PCR. The data hold roughly 9,900 clones, with roughly 88% observed a single time. The sequences come from PBMCs, collected after an allogeneic stem cell transplant with a calcineurin inhibitor and methotrexate. The receptor was derived from a male patient aged 25-45 years who received an allogeneic stem cell transplant from an unrelated donor, was CMV-positive, and had no GVHD. The graft donor may have given rise to some T cells.

The CDR3 here is CASSAEAGRGNTGELFF. CDR3 DNA sequence: TGTGCCAGCAGCGCCGAAGCCGGGAGGGGGAACACCGGGGAGCTGTTTTTT. This chain connects TRBV7-9 to TRBJ2-2, with 8 bases lining up with TRBD2. With V trimmed by 5 bases and J by 1 base, 9 bases remained unmatched. The CDR3 consists of 17 residues. Germline CDR1 and CDR2: SEHNR and FQNEAQ (reference sequence).